Listed here are 5 T cell receptor beta chains from one sample, sequenced in a study of cytomegalovirus exposure and HLA in healthy donors. PCR used 60 Vbeta primers and 13 Jbeta primers. Profiled with immunoSEQ multiplex PCR; TCRdb holds only in-frame clones, not every one. The sample lists about 130,000 clones, 81% occurring once. The sample was PBMCs. These TCRs come from a man between 18 and 29 years old in good health and CMV-seronegative.

This chain uses TRBV27 with TRBJ1-5; D is undetermined. The CDR3 has 12 amino acids. Germline assignment: CDR1 MNHEY and CDR2 SMNVEV (reference sequence). Trimming left V 3 bases short and J 4 bases short, with 4 bases between. The CDR3 protein is CASSFSNQPQHF. The CDR3 DNA is TGTGCCAGCAGTTTCTCTAATCAGCCCCAGCATTTT.

The chain uses TRBV7-2 and TRBJ1-2; no definite D call. V lost 1 base to trimming and J lost 5 bases, with 14 bases between them. CDR1 is SGHTA and CDR2 is FQGNSA in the germline V gene. The length of the CDR3 is 15 residues. The CDR3, as DNA: TGTGCCAGCAGCTTAGTTCGGACGGGAATATATGGCTACACCTTC. It specifies CASSLVRTGIYGYTF.

The chain couples TRBV4-3 to TRBJ1-1, with D hard to call. The CDR3 is 15 amino acids. Germline V gene lookup returns CDR1 LGHNA and CDR2 YSLEER. V lost 1 base and J lost 2, with 11 bases in between. The CDR3 DNA is TGCGCCAGCAGCCAAGTGCTTGAGGGTAACACTGAAGCTTTCTTT. This codes for CASSQVLEGNTEAFF.

V and J are TRBV7-2 and TRBJ1-2; no clear D gene. Germline V gene lookup returns CDR1 SGHTA and CDR2 FQGNSA. Between the trimmed V and J ends, which lost 5 bases and 3 bases, there was a span of 7 bases. The CDR3 has 12 amino acids. In nucleotides, the CDR3 is TGTGCCAGCAGCCGAGATGACTATGGCTACACCTTC. The encoded protein is CASSRDDYGYTF.

This clone was detected once. The chain carries TRBV7-2 and TRBJ2-1; D remains ambiguous. The CDR3 covers 11 residues. CDR1 and CDR2 from the germline V gene are SGHTA and FQGNSA. Trimming cost V 4 bases and J 8 bases, with 6 bases left between them. The CDR3: CASSYSDEQFF. The DNA of the CDR3 is TGTGCCAGCAGCTACTCGGATGAGCAGTTCTTC.